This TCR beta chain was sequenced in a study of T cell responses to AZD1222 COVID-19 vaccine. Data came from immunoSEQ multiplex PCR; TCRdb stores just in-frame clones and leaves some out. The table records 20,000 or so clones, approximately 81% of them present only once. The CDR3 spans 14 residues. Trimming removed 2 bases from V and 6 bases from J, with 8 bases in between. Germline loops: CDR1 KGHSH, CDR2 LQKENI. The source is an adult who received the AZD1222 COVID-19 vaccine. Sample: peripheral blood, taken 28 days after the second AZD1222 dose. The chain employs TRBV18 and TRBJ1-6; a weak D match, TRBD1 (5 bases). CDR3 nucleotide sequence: TGTGCCAGCTCACCAAAGGGGAGTAATTCACCCCTCCACTTT. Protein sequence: CASSPKGSNSPLHF.